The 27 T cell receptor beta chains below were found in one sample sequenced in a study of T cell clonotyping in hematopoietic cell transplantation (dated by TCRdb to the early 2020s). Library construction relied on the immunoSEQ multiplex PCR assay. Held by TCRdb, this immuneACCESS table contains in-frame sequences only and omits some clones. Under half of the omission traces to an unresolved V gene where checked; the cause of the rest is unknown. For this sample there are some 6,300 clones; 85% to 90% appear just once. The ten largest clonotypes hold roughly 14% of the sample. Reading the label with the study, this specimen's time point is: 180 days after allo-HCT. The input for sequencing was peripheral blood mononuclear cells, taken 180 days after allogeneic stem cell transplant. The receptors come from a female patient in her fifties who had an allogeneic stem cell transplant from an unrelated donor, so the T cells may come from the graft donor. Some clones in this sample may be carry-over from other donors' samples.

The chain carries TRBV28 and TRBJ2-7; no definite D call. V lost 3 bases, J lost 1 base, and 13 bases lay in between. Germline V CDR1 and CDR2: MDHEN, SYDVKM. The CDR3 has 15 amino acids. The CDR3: CASSFRGFPSYEQYF. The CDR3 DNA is TGTGCCAGCAGTTTTAGAGGCTTCCCTTCCTACGAGCAGTACTTC.

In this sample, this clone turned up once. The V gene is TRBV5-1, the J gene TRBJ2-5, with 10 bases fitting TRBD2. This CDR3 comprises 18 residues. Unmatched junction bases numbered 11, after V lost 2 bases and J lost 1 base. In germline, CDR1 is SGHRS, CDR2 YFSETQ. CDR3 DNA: TGCGCCAGCAGCTTAGGAGGTATAGCGGGGGGATTCCAAGAGACCCAGTACTTC. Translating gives CASSLGGIAGGFQETQYF.

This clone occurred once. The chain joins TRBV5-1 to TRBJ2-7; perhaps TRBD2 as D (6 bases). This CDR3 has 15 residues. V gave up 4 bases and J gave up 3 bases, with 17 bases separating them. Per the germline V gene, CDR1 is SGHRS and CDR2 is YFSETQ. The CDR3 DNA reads TGCGCCAGCAGCATTTTGGGGGGAGCTATCTACGAGCAGTACTTC. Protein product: CASSILGGAIYEQYF.

In DNA, the CDR3 is TGCGCCAGCAGTCACCCAAGACAGGGCTCGGGTCAGCCCCAGCATTTT. Its protein is CASSHPRQGSGQPQHF. This chain links TRBV23-1 with TRBJ1-5; TRBD1 agrees at 7 bases. TRBV23-1 is an ORF for which the function is uncertain. There are 16 residues in the CDR3. After removal of 3 bases from V and 6 bases from J, the junction contained 11 bases not matched to a gene.

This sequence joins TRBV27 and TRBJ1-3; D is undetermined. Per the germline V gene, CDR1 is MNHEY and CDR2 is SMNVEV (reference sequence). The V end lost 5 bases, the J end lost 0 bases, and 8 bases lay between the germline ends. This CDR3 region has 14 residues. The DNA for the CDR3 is TGTGCCAGCAGTGCCTGGGGCTCTGGAAACACCATATATTTT. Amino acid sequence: CASSAWGSGNTIYF.

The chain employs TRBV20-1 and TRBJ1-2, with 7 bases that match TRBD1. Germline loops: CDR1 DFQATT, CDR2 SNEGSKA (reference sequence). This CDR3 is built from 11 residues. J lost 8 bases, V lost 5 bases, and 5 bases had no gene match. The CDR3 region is CSAQDRDGYTF. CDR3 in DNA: TGCAGTGCTCAAGACAGGGACGGCTACACCTTC.

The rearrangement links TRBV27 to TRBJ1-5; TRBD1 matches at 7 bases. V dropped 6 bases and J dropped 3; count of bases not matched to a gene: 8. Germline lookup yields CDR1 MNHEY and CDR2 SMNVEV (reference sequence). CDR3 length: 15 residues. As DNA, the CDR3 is TGTGCCAGCAGCCTAACAGGGGCCTTCAATCAGCCCCAGCATTTT. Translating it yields CASSLTGAFNQPQHF.

The CDR3, as DNA: TGTGCCATCAGTGAGACTAGCGGGGGCCGAGAGACCCAGTACTTC. The encoded protein is CAISETSGGRETQYF. The chain combines TRBV10-3 with TRBJ2-5, with 11 bases aligning to TRBD2. The CDR3 runs to 15 residues. The germline gives CDR1 ENHRY, CDR2 SYGVKD. Trimming at V came to 2 bases and at J to 4 bases, leaving 3 bases not matched to a gene.

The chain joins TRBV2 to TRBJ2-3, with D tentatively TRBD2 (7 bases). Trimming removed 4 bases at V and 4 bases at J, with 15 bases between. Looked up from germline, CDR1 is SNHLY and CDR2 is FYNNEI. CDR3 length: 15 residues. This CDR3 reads CASSAGEGGADTQYF. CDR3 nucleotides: TGTGCCAGCAGTGCAGGGGAGGGGGGCGCAGATACGCAGTATTTT.

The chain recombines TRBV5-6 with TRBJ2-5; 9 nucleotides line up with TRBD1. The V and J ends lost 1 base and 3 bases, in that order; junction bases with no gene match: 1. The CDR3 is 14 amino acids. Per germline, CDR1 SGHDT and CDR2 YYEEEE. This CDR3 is CASSLWTGEETQYF. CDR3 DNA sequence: TGTGCCAGCAGCTTGTGGACAGGGGAAGAGACCCAGTACTTC.

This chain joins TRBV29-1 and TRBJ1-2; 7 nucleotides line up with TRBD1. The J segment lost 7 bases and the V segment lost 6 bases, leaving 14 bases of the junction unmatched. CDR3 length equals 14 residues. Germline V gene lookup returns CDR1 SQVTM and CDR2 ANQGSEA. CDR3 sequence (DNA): TGCAGCGTCCCTCCCGGGCACAGGGGTGGTGGCTACACCTTC. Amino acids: CSVPPGHRGGGYTF.

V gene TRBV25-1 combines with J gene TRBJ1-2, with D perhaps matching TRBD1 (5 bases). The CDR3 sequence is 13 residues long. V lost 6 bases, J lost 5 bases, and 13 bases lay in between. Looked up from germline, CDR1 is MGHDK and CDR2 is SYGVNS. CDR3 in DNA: TGTGCCAGCAGGTCAGGGTCGGGGTATGGCTACACCTTC. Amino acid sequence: CASRSGSGYGYTF.

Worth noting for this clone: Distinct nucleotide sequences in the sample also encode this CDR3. The CDR3 DNA is TGCGCCAGCAGCTTGGGAGGGTACGAGCAGTACTTC. It codes for CASSLGGYEQYF. The chain recombines TRBV5-1 with TRBJ2-7; perhaps TRBD2 as D (5 bases). V lost 0 bases and J lost 4, with 5 bases in between. The CDR3 is made up of 12 amino acids. CDR1 is SGHRS and CDR2 is YFSETQ in the germline V gene. Full variable domain (outside the CDR3, taken from reference TRBV5-1 and TRBJ2-7): KAGVTQTPRYLIKTRGQQVTLSCSPISGHRSVSWYQQTPGQGLQFLFEYFSETQRNKGNFPGRFSGRQFSNSRSEMNVSTLELGDSALYLCASSLGGYEQYFGPGTRLTVT.

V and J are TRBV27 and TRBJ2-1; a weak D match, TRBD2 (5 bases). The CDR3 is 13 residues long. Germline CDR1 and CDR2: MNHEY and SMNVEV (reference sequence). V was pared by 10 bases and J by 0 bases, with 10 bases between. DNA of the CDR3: TGTGCCACCGGGGAAAGCTCCTACAATGAGCAGTTCTTC. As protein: CATGESSYNEQFF.

The CDR3 here is CASSPRQGGHGTDTQYF. Here the CDR3 DNA reads TGTGCCAGCAGCCCCCGTCAGGGGGGGCACGGCACAGATACGCAGTATTTT. The J gene is TRBJ2-3, the V gene TRBV7-9; D might be TRBD1 or TRBD2, each matching 7 bases. The CDR3 totals 17 residues. From germline, CDR1 is SEHNR and CDR2 FQNEAQ (reference sequence). Deletions cut 5 bases from V and 1 base from J, with 19 bases between.

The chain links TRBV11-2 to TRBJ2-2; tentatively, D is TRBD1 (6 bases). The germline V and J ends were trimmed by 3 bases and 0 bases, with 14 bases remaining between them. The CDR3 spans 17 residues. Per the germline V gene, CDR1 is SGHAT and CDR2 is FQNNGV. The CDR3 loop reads CASSFPSGHPNTGELFF. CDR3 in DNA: TGTGCCAGCAGCTTTCCCTCGGGACACCCGAACACCGGGGAGCTGTTTTTT.

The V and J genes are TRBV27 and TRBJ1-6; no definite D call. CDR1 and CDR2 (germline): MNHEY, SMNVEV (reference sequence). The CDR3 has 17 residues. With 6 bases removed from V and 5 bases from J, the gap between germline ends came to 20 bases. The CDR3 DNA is TGTGCCAGCAGGCCCCCCCGATCGGGAACGGATAATTCACCCCTCCACTTT. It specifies CASRPPRSGTDNSPLHF.

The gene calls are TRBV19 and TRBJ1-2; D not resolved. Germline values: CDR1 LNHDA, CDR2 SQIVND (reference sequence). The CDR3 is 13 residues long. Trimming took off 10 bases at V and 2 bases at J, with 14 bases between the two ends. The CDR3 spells CATHGRANYGYTF. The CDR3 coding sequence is TGTGCCACCCACGGTCGGGCCAACTATGGCTACACCTTC.

The CDR3 DNA reads TGTGCCATCAGACCGACAGGGAACACCGGGGAGCTGTTTTTT. Its protein is CAIRPTGNTGELFF. The V call is TRBV19, the J call TRBJ2-2; the D gene is possibly TRBD1 (6 bases). Germline V gene data show CDR1 as LNHDA and CDR2 as SQIVND (reference sequence). V was cut by 10 bases and J by 1 base, with 13 bases left in between. The CDR3 is 14 residues long. The complete variable domain, with remaining parts taken from reference TRBV19 and TRBJ2-2, reads DGGITQSPKYLFRKEGQNVTLSCEQNLNHDAMYWYRQDPGQGLRLIYYSQIVNDFQKGDIAEGYSVSREKKESFPLTVTSAQKNPTAFYLCAIRPTGNTGELFFGEGSRLTVL.

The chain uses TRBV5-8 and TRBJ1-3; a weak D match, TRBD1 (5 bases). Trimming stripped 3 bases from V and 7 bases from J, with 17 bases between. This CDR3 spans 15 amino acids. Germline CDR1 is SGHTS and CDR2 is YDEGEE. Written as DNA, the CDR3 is TGTGCCAGCAGCTCCGGGACCGGGGGTTGGAACACCATATATTTT. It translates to CASSSGTGGWNTIYF.

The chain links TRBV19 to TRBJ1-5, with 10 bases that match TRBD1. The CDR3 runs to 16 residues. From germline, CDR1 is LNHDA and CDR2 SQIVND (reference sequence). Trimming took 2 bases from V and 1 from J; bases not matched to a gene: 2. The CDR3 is CASSIRDRGSNQPQHF. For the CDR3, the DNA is TGTGCCAGTAGTATAAGGGACAGGGGAAGCAATCAGCCCCAGCATTTT.

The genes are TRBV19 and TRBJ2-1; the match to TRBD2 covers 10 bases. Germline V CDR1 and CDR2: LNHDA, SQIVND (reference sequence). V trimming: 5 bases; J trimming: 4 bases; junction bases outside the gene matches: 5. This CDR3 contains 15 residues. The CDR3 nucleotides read TGTGCCAGTAGTTTCCAGCGGGGGGGATACAATGAGCAGTTCTTC. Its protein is CASSFQRGGYNEQFF. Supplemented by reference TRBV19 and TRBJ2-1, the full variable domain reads DGGITQSPKYLFRKEGQNVTLSCEQNLNHDAMYWYRQDPGQGLRLIYYSQIVNDFQKGDIAEGYSVSREKKESFPLTVTSAQKNPTAFYLCASSFQRGGYNEQFFGPGTRLTVL.

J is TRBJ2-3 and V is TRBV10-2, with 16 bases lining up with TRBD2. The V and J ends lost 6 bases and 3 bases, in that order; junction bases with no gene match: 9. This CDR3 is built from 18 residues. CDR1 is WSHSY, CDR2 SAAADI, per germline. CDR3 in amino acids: CASSGPGTSGGATDTQYF. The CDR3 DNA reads TGCGCCAGCAGCGGTCCCGGGACTAGCGGGGGGGCAACAGATACGCAGTATTTT.

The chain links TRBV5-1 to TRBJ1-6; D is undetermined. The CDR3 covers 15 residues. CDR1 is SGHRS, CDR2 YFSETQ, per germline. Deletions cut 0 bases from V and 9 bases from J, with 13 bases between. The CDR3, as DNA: TGCGCCAGCAGCTTGGATACCCCGGCGGGTTCACCCCTCCACTTT. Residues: CASSLDTPAGSPLHF. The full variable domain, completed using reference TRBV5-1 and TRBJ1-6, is KAGVTQTPRYLIKTRGQQVTLSCSPISGHRSVSWYQQTPGQGLQFLFEYFSETQRNKGNFPGRFSGRQFSNSRSEMNVSTLELGDSALYLCASSLDTPAGSPLHFGNGTRLTVT.

The CDR3 nucleotides read TGCAGCGTAGGACAGAGAATGAACACTGAAGCTTTCTTT. Protein: CSVGQRMNTEAFF. The chain recombines TRBV29-1 with TRBJ1-1; a weak D match, TRBD1 (6 bases). Trimming removed 6 bases from V and 0 bases from J, with 11 bases in between. CDR1 and CDR2 from the germline V gene are SQVTM and ANQGSEA. The CDR3 length is 13 residues.

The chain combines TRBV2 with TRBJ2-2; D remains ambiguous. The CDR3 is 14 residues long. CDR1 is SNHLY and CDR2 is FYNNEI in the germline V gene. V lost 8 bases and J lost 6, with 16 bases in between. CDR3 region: CASYASGSAGELFF. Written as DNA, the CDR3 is TGTGCCAGCTACGCTTCTGGATCCGCCGGGGAGCTGTTTTTT.

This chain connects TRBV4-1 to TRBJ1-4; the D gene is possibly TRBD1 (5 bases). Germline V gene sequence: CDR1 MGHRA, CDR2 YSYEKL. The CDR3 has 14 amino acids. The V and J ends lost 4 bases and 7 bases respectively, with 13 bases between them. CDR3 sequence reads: CASSPYDGGEKLFF. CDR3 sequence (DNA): TGCGCCAGCAGCCCCTATGATGGGGGTGAAAAACTGTTTTTT.